This T cell receptor (beta chain) was captured by sequencing in a study of blood T cell repertoires in COVID-19. Study summary: Samples came from the United States, Italy and Spain, spanning acute and convalescent COVID-19. T cells, B-cell-depleted T cells, or PBMCs provided the cDNA or gDNA that served as material.

CDR1 is SGHVS and CDR2 is FQNEAQ in the germline V gene. The V end was cut by 6 bases, the J end by 2 bases, with 7 bases between. The CDR3 has 12 residues. In the original analysis: Amplified reference gene primers provided the basis for estimating nucleated cell counts. The method was immunoSEQ multiplex PCR; TCRdb's version includes in-frame clones alone and lacks a portion of them. The V and J calls and clone size come from that table; D and trimming were worked out from the DNA. Here the sample spans some 150,000 clones, around 87% being singletons. The V call is TRBV7-8, the J call TRBJ2-5, with D tentatively TRBD1 (5 bases). The receptor's source is a man aged 45-65 years with active COVID-19. Sequencing was done on a sample of peripheral blood. The CDR3 loop is CASRRQQETQYF. The CDR3, as DNA: TGTGCCAGCAGGCGACAGCAAGAGACCCAGTACTTC.